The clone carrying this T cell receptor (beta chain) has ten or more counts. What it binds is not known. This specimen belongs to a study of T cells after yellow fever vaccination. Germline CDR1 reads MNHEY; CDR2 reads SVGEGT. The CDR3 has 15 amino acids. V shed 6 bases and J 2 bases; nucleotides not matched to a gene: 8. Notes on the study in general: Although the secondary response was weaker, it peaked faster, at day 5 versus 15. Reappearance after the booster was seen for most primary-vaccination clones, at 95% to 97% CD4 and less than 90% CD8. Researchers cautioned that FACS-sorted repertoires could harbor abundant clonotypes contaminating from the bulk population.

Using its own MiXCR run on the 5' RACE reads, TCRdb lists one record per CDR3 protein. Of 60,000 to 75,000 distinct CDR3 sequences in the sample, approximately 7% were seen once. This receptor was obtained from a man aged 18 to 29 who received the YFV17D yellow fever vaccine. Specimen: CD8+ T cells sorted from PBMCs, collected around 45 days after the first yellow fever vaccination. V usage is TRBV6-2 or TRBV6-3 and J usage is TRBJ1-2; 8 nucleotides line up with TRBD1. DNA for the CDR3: TGTGCCAGCAGAGACGGACAGGGCTTAAACTATGGCTACACCTTC. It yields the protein CASRDGQGLNYGYTF.